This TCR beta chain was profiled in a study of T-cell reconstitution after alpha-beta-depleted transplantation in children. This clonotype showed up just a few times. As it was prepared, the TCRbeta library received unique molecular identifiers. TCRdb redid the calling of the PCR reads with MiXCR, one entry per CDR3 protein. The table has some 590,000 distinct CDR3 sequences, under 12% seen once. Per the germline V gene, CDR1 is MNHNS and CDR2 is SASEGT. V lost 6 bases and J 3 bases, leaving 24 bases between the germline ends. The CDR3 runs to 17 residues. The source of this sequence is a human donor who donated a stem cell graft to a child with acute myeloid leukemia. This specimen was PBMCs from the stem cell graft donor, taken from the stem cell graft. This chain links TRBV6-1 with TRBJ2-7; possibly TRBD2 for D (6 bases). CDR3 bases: TGTGCCAGCAGCCCGGGATCAGGTAGCGGATTTTTCTACGAGCAGTACTTC. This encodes CASSPGSGSGFFYEQYF.